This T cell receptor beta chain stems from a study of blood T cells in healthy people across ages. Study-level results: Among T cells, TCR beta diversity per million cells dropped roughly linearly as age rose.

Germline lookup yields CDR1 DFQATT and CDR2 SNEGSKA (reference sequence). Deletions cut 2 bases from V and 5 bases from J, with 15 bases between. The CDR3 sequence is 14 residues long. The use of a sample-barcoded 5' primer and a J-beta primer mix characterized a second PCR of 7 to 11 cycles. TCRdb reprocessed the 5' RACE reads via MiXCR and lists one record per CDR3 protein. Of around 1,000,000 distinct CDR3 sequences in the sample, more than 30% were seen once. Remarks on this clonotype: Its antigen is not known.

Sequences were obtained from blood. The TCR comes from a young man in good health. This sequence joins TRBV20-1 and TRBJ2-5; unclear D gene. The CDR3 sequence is CSARLNYMMETQYF. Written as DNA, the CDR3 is TGCAGTGCTAGATTGAACTACATGATGGAGACCCAGTACTTC.